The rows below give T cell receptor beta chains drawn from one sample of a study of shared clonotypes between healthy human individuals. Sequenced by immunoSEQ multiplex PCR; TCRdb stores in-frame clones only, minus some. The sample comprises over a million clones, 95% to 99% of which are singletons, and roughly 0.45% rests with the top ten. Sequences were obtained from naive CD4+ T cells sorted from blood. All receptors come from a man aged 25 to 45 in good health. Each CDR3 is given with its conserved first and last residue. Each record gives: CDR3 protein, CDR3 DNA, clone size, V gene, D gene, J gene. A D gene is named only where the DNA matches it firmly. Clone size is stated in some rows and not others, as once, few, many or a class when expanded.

CDR3 protein: CASSVESLTGELFF
CDR3 DNA: TGTGCCAGCAGCGTAGAATCTTTGACCGGGGAGCTGTTTTTT
clone size: -
V gene: TRBV9
D gene: -
J gene: TRBJ2-2

CDR3 protein: CASSLAGGPGETQYF
CDR3 DNA: TGTGCCAGCAGCTTAGCGGGAGGGCCGGGAGAGACCCAGTACTTC
clone size: -
V gene: TRBV5-4
D gene: TRBD2
J gene: TRBJ2-5

CDR3 protein: CASSLSWQTKNIQYF
CDR3 DNA: TGTGCCAGCAGCTTGTCGTGGCAGACCAAAAACATTCAGTACTTC
clone size: -
V gene: TRBV5-6
D gene: -
J gene: TRBJ2-4

CDR3 protein: CASSGGAEAFF
CDR3 DNA: TGTGCCAGCTCCGGCGGGGCTGAAGCTTTCTTT
clone size: -
V gene: TRBV25-1
D gene: -
J gene: TRBJ1-1

CDR3 protein: CASSLAGYQPQHF
CDR3 DNA: TGTGCCAGCAGTTTGGCAGGGTATCAGCCCCAGCATTTT
clone size: -
V gene: TRBV28
D gene: -
J gene: TRBJ1-5

CDR3 protein: CASRLAGSLTTNEQFF
CDR3 DNA: TGCGCCAGCAGACTAGCGGGCTCCTTGACCACCAATGAGCAGTTCTTC
clone size: -
V gene: TRBV5-1
D gene: TRBD2
J gene: TRBJ2-1

CDR3 protein: CASSLAKWQGAPFF
CDR3 DNA: TGTGCCAGCAGCTTAGCGAAATGGCAGGGGGCCCCTTTCTTT
clone size: -
V gene: TRBV7-9
D gene: TRBD1
J gene: TRBJ1-1

CDR3 protein: CASTRGGGLYGYTF
CDR3 DNA: TGTGCCAGCACAAGAGGGGGTGGGTTGTATGGCTACACCTTC
clone size: -
V gene: TRBV27
D gene: -
J gene: TRBJ1-2

CDR3 protein: CASSVGVSNEQFF
CDR3 DNA: TGTGCCAGCAGTGTTGGGGTTTCCAATGAGCAGTTCTTC
clone size: -
V gene: TRBV6-4
D gene: -
J gene: TRBJ2-1

CDR3 protein: CASSQVLQGANFNYGYTF
CDR3 DNA: TGCGCCAGCAGCCAAGTGCTTCAGGGGGCCAATTTTAACTATGGCTACACCTTC
clone size: -
V gene: TRBV4-1
D gene: TRBD1
J gene: TRBJ1-2

CDR3 protein: CAISEGTSGRATDTQYF
CDR3 DNA: TGTGCCATCAGTGAGGGCACTAGCGGTCGGGCCACAGATACGCAGTATTTT
clone size: -
V gene: TRBV10-3
D gene: TRBD2
J gene: TRBJ2-3

CDR3 protein: CASRGGGETQYF
CDR3 DNA: TGTGCCAGCAGAGGGGGGGGAGAGACCCAGTACTTC
clone size: -
V gene: TRBV28
D gene: -
J gene: TRBJ2-5

CDR3 protein: CASKKEGYEQYF
CDR3 DNA: TGTGCCAGCAAAAAAGAAGGCTACGAGCAGTACTTC
clone size: -
V gene: TRBV2
D gene: -
J gene: TRBJ2-7

CDR3 protein: CASSLVGTSTDTQYF
CDR3 DNA: TGCGCCAGCAGCTTGGTTGGGACAAGCACAGATACGCAGTATTTT
clone size: -
V gene: TRBV5-1
D gene: -
J gene: TRBJ2-3

CDR3 protein: CASSPSGANVLTF
CDR3 DNA: TGCGCCAGTTCTCCCTCTGGGGCCAACGTCCTGACTTTC
clone size: -
V gene: TRBV5-1
D gene: -
J gene: TRBJ2-6

CDR3 protein: CASSPGGGLNEKLFF
CDR3 DNA: TGTGCCAGCAGCCCTGGTGGGGGGCTGAATGAAAAACTGTTTTTT
clone size: -
V gene: TRBV5-4
D gene: -
J gene: TRBJ1-4

CDR3 protein: CASSLRYTEAFF
CDR3 DNA: TGTGCCAGCAGTTTGCGGTACACTGAAGCTTTCTTT
clone size: -
V gene: TRBV28
D gene: -
J gene: TRBJ1-1

CDR3 protein: CSFRDSRNEKLFF
CDR3 DNA: TGCAGCTTCCGCGACAGCCGCAATGAAAAACTGTTTTTT
clone size: -
V gene: TRBV29-1
D gene: -
J gene: TRBJ1-4

CDR3 protein: CASKASILPGDEQFF
CDR3 DNA: TGTGCCAGTAAAGCCTCGATCCTACCTGGGGATGAGCAGTTCTTC
clone size: once
V gene: TRBV19
D gene: -
J gene: TRBJ2-1

CDR3 protein: CAISNDRDTEAFF
CDR3 DNA: TGTGCCATCAGCAACGACAGGGACACTGAAGCTTTCTTT
clone size: -
V gene: TRBV10-3
D gene: TRBD1
J gene: TRBJ1-1

CDR3 protein: CASSQAVHALYEQYF
CDR3 DNA: TGTGCCAGCAGCCAGGCGGTACATGCCCTATACGAGCAGTACTTC
clone size: -
V gene: TRBV4-2
D gene: -
J gene: TRBJ2-7

CDR3 protein: CASSLGQTAFF
CDR3 DNA: TGTGCCAGCAGTTTGGGACAGACGGCTTTCTTT
clone size: -
V gene: TRBV28
D gene: TRBD1
J gene: TRBJ1-1

CDR3 protein: CASSFRSGRSYEQYF
CDR3 DNA: TGTGCCAGCAGTTTTAGAAGCGGGAGATCCTACGAGCAGTACTTC
clone size: once
V gene: TRBV27
D gene: TRBD2
J gene: TRBJ2-7

CDR3 protein: CASSQVQGAGNTIYF
CDR3 DNA: TGTGCCAGCAGTCAAGTCCAGGGGGCTGGAAACACCATATATTTT
clone size: -
V gene: TRBV6-6
D gene: TRBD1
J gene: TRBJ1-3

CDR3 protein: CASNDRSSTDTQYF
CDR3 DNA: TGTGCCAGCAACGACAGGTCCAGCACAGATACGCAGTATTTT
clone size: once
V gene: TRBV7-2
D gene: -
J gene: TRBJ2-3

CDR3 protein: CASSPGGGVGNQPQHF
CDR3 DNA: TGTGCCAGCAGCCCAGGAGGGGGAGTGGGAAATCAGCCCCAGCATTTT
clone size: -
V gene: TRBV7-9
D gene: -
J gene: TRBJ1-5

CDR3 protein: CASSPGGLAGQVQFF
CDR3 DNA: TGTGCCAGCTCACCAGGGGGGCTAGCGGGGCAAGTGCAGTTCTTC
clone size: -
V gene: TRBV18
D gene: TRBD2
J gene: TRBJ2-1

CDR3 protein: CASSVEVHQPQHF
CDR3 DNA: TGTGCCAGCAGTGTCGAGGTACATCAGCCCCAGCATTTT
clone size: -
V gene: TRBV6-4
D gene: -
J gene: TRBJ1-5

CDR3 protein: CASSLASGRPGETQYF
CDR3 DNA: TGTGCCAGCAGCTTGGCTAGCGGGAGGCCCGGAGAGACCCAGTACTTC
clone size: once
V gene: TRBV5-4
D gene: TRBD2
J gene: TRBJ2-5

CDR3 protein: CASSLGGEQYF
CDR3 DNA: TGTGCCAGCAGCTTGGGCGGTGAGCAGTACTTC
clone size: -
V gene: TRBV5-4
D gene: -
J gene: TRBJ2-7

CDR3 protein: CASSFSPVGYQPQHF
CDR3 DNA: TGTGCCAGCAGCTTCAGCCCGGTGGGGTATCAGCCCCAGCATTTT
clone size: -
V gene: TRBV5-5
D gene: -
J gene: TRBJ1-5

CDR3 protein: CASSRVGDRVAEETQYF
CDR3 DNA: TGTGCCAGCAGCAGAGTCGGGGACAGGGTTGCGGAGGAGACCCAGTACTTC
clone size: -
V gene: TRBV9
D gene: TRBD1
J gene: TRBJ2-5

CDR3 protein: CASSPPGPETQYF
CDR3 DNA: TGTGCCAGCTCACCACCGGGGCCAGAGACCCAGTACTTC
clone size: -
V gene: TRBV18
D gene: -
J gene: TRBJ2-5

CDR3 protein: CASSPGGNTEAFF
CDR3 DNA: TGTGCCAGCTCACCAGGTGGGAACACTGAAGCTTTCTTT
clone size: -
V gene: TRBV18
D gene: -
J gene: TRBJ1-1

CDR3 protein: CASSLTGGSTEAFF
CDR3 DNA: TGTGCCAGCAGTTTAACAGGGGGCTCGACTGAAGCTTTCTTT
clone size: -
V gene: TRBV28
D gene: TRBD1
J gene: TRBJ1-1

CDR3 protein: CASSSDASYQETQYF
CDR3 DNA: TGTGCCAGCAGCTCGGACGCCTCGTACCAAGAGACCCAGTACTTC
clone size: -
V gene: TRBV5-4
D gene: -
J gene: TRBJ2-5

CDR3 protein: CASSRGRGGFSNTQYF
CDR3 DNA: TGTGCCAGCAGTAGAGGACGAGGCGGGTTCTCTAATACGCAGTATTTT
clone size: -
V gene: TRBV7-2
D gene: -
J gene: TRBJ2-3

CDR3 protein: CASSESGRITGHF
CDR3 DNA: TGCGCCAGCAGTGAGTCTGGGCGGATCACTGGGCATTTT
clone size: -
V gene: TRBV10-2
D gene: -
J gene: TRBJ1-5

CDR3 protein: CASSVGQRFADTQYF
CDR3 DNA: TGTGCCAGCAGCGTAGGTCAGCGCTTCGCAGATACGCAGTATTTT
clone size: -
V gene: TRBV9
D gene: -
J gene: TRBJ2-3

CDR3 protein: CASSFFGQNNQPQHF
CDR3 DNA: TGTGCCAGCAGCTTTTTCGGGCAGAACAATCAGCCCCAGCATTTT
clone size: once
V gene: TRBV5-8
D gene: -
J gene: TRBJ1-5

CDR3 protein: CASSQDGLAGGPRNEQFF
CDR3 DNA: TGCGCCAGCAGCCAAGACGGACTAGCGGGAGGGCCTCGCAATGAGCAGTTCTTC
clone size: -
V gene: TRBV4-1
D gene: TRBD2
J gene: TRBJ2-1

CDR3 protein: CASSPRGRTYEQYF
CDR3 DNA: TGTGCCAGCTCACCACGAGGCCGGACTTACGAGCAGTACTTC
clone size: -
V gene: TRBV18
D gene: -
J gene: TRBJ2-7

CDR3 protein: CASSRDGSPYGYTF
CDR3 DNA: TGTGCCAGCAGTCGGGACGGCTCTCCTTATGGCTACACCTTC
clone size: -
V gene: TRBV6-4
D gene: -
J gene: TRBJ1-2

CDR3 protein: CASKWEDAYQETQYF
CDR3 DNA: TGTGCCAGCAAGTGGGAGGATGCTTACCAAGAGACCCAGTACTTC
clone size: once
V gene: TRBV6-1
D gene: -
J gene: TRBJ2-5

CDR3 protein: CASRGGQTKNIQYF
CDR3 DNA: TGTGCCAGCAGAGGGGGACAGACCAAAAACATTCAGTACTTC
clone size: -
V gene: TRBV6-5
D gene: TRBD1
J gene: TRBJ2-4

CDR3 protein: CASSLLGRTGELFF
CDR3 DNA: TGTGCCAGCAGCTTACTGGGGCGGACCGGGGAGCTGTTTTTT
clone size: -
V gene: TRBV7-2
D gene: -
J gene: TRBJ2-2

CDR3 protein: CASSHPGLSTDTQYF
CDR3 DNA: TGTGCCAGCAGCCATCCAGGACTAAGCACAGATACGCAGTATTTT
clone size: few
V gene: TRBV14
D gene: -
J gene: TRBJ2-3

CDR3 protein: CASTLGPLNTGELFF
CDR3 DNA: TGCGCCAGCACCTTGGGCCCCTTGAACACCGGGGAGCTGTTTTTT
clone size: -
V gene: TRBV5-1
D gene: -
J gene: TRBJ2-2

CDR3 protein: CASSEFRQGTGELFF
CDR3 DNA: TGTGCCAGCAGTGAATTTCGGCAAGGTACCGGGGAGCTGTTTTTT
clone size: -
V gene: TRBV25-1
D gene: -
J gene: TRBJ2-2

CDR3 protein: CASSYAGGAGTGELFF
CDR3 DNA: TGTGCCAGCAGCTATGCTGGGGGCGCGGGCACCGGGGAGCTGTTTTTT
clone size: -
V gene: TRBV7-3
D gene: -
J gene: TRBJ2-2

CDR3 protein: CASSLSGLDTQYF
CDR3 DNA: TGTGCCAGCAGCTTGTCGGGGCTAGATACGCAGTATTTT
clone size: -
V gene: TRBV5-4
D gene: -
J gene: TRBJ2-3

CDR3 protein: CASSQISGNTIYF
CDR3 DNA: TGTGCCAGCAGCCAAATCTCTGGAAACACCATATATTTT
clone size: once
V gene: TRBV14
D gene: -
J gene: TRBJ1-3

CDR3 protein: CASSGGQTSNTGELFF
CDR3 DNA: TGTGCCAGCAGCGGGGGCCAGACCTCGAACACCGGGGAGCTGTTTTTT
clone size: -
V gene: TRBV9
D gene: -
J gene: TRBJ2-2